The clone carrying this T cell receptor (beta chain) showed up just a few times. Its target is unknown. Healthy Caucasian individuals from Russia aged roughly 6 to 90 served as donors. This sample is drawn from a study of blood T cells in healthy people across ages. Study details: Researchers report that template switching captured about one barcoded beta molecule per two T cells. Study conclusions and caveats: More naive CD4+ cells and higher diversity were found in long-lived than in aged donors.

A sample-barcoded 5' primer and a J-beta primer mix were used in a second PCR of roughly 6 to 12 cycles. The template-switch adaptor was a 5' adaptor with 12 random nucleotides. It tagged each cDNA molecule. MiXCR, run by TCRdb on the 5' RACE reads, gives a single entry per CDR3 protein. The sample lists under 2,000,000 distinct CDR3 sequences, around half occurring once. Between the trimmed V and J ends, which lost 3 bases and 10 bases, there was a span of 13 bases. CDR3 length: 13 residues. Germline CDR1 MGHDK, CDR2 SYGVNS. The sequencing input was blood. This sequence joins TRBV25-1 and TRBJ2-1, with unresolved D. The TCR sequence derives from a woman in her thirties or forties in good health. The CDR3 sequence is CASSDPPSLEQFF. The CDR3 DNA reads TGTGCCAGCAGTGACCCCCCCTCTTTGGAGCAGTTCTTC.